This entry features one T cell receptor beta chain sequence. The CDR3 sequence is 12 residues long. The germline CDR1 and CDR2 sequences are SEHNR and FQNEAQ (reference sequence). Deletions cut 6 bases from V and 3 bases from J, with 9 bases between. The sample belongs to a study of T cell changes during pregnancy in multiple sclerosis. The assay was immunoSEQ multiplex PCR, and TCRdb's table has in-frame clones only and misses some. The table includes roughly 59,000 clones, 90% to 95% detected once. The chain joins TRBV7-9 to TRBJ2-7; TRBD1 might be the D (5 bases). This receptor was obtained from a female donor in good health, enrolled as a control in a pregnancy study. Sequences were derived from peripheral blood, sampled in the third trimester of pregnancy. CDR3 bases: TGTGCCAGCAGTGTGACAGTCTACGAGCAGTACTTC. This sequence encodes CASSVTVYEQYF.